Each of the 16 T cell receptor beta chains below was sequenced from the same sample in a study of blood T cell repertoires in COVID-19. Method: immunoSEQ multiplex PCR; TCRdb's copy keeps in-frame clones and lacks some. The data contain 190,000 or so clones, less than 85% of them singletons. Sequencing was performed on peripheral blood. These receptors all come from a man aged 50-59 years who had recovered from COVID-19.

This clone was counted only a few times. V gene TRBV9 combines with J gene TRBJ2-6; TRBD2 is a possible D gene (6 bases). CDR3 length equals 18 residues. Germline CDR1 and CDR2: SGDLS and YYNGEE. The V end was cut by 0 bases, the J end by 2 bases, with 15 bases between. The DNA for the CDR3 is TGTGCCAGCAGCGTAGATTTGAGGGGCGGGGCTGGGGCCAACGTCCTGACTTTC. Its protein product is CASSVDLRGGAGANVLTF.

This chain connects TRBV6-6 to TRBJ1-5; TRBD1 agrees at 7 bases. The CDR3 covers 13 residues. The ends lost 5 bases at V and 7 bases at J; junction bases unmatched: 5. Germline-derived CDR1 and CDR2 are MNHNY and SVGAGI (reference sequence). The CDR3 region has the DNA TGTGCCAGCAGTAACAGGGGACAGCAGCCCCAGCATTTT. Translation gives CASSNRGQQPQHF.

Regarding this clone: Other DNA sequences of this sample code for an identical CDR3. The V call is TRBV9, the J call TRBJ2-2; D call uncertain. This CDR3 contains 12 residues. Germline CDR1 and CDR2: SGDLS and YYNGEE. The V end was cut by 4 bases, the J end by 6 bases, with 7 bases between. CDR3 sequence: CASSLKSGELFF. The CDR3 region has the DNA TGTGCCAGCAGCCTTAAATCCGGGGAGCTGTTTTTT.

The chain carries TRBV28 and TRBJ2-1; 11 bases are shared with TRBD2. This CDR3 contains 16 residues. Germline loops: CDR1 MDHEN, CDR2 SYDVKM. Trimming removed 6 bases from V and 5 bases from J; junction bases left unmatched: 9. The CDR3 DNA is TGTGCCAGCAGATATCAGGGACTAGCGGAAAACAATGAGCAGTTCTTC. It encodes CASRYQGLAENNEQFF.

V is TRBV11-3 and J is TRBJ2-2, with TRBD2 identical over 8 bases. J gave up 1 base and V 5 bases, and 3 bases lay outside the gene matches. The CDR3 totals 15 residues. CDR1 is SGHNT, CDR2 YENEEA, per germline. The CDR3 spells CASSLTSGNTGELFF. CDR3 in DNA: TGTGCCAGCAGCCTCACTAGCGGGAACACCGGGGAGCTGTTTTTT. Based on the CDR3 plus reference TRBV11-3 and TRBJ2-2, the full variable domain is EAGVVQSPRYKIIEKKQPVAFWCNPISGHNTLYWYLQNLGQGPELLIRYENEEAVDDSQLPKDRFSAERLKGVDSTLKIQPAELGDSAVYLCASSLTSGNTGELFFGEGSRLTVL.

The genes are TRBV10-2 and TRBJ1-1, with TRBD1 identical over 7 bases. Trimming took 3 bases from V and 3 from J; bases not matched to a gene: 1. This CDR3 comprises 13 residues. CDR1 is WSHSY, CDR2 SAAADI, per germline. In DNA form, the CDR3 reads TGCGCCAGCAGTGACAGGGGGGACACTGAAGCTTTCTTT. Its protein is CASSDRGDTEAFF.

The J gene is TRBJ2-2, the V gene TRBV5-1; 7 positions match TRBD1. With 4 bases clipped from V and 6 bases from J, the junction kept 9 bases outside the gene matches. Germline V CDR1 and CDR2: SGHRS, YFSETQ. The CDR3 runs to 15 residues. The CDR3 DNA is TGCGCCAGCAGCCCCGGACAGGCTCGGGCCGGGGAGCTGTTTTTT. Protein: CASSPGQARAGELFF.

The chain couples TRBV10-3 to TRBJ1-2, with 7 bases fitting TRBD1. CDR1 is ENHRY, CDR2 SYGVKD, per germline. This CDR3 is 13 amino acids long. Trimming at V came to 6 bases and at J to 5 bases, leaving 6 bases not matched to a gene. Written as DNA, the CDR3 is TGTGCCATCAGCTCCACAGGGGATTATGGCTACACCTTC. As protein: CAISSTGDYGYTF.

The V call is TRBV5-6, the J call TRBJ2-7; the D gene is possibly TRBD1 (6 bases). Between the trimmed V and J ends, which lost 0 bases and 6 bases, there was a span of 10 bases. This CDR3 is built from 13 residues. Germline CDR1 SGHDT, CDR2 YYEEEE. The chain's CDR3 is CASSLAQGREQYF. CDR3 coding DNA: TGTGCCAGCAGCTTGGCACAGGGTCGCGAGCAGTACTTC.

The chain has TRBV7-2 and TRBJ2-7; D might be TRBD1 (5 bases). The germline V gene encodes CDR1 SGHTA and CDR2 FQGNSA. The CDR3 sequence is 13 residues long. With 3 bases removed from V and 2 bases from J, the gap between germline ends came to 8 bases. CDR3 nucleotides: TGTGCCAGCAGCTTGCAGGGCCCCTACGAGCAGTACTTC. It yields the protein CASSLQGPYEQYF.

This chain connects TRBV30 to TRBJ2-7, with 16 bases matching TRBD2. Germline V lookup: CDR1 GTSNPN, CDR2 SVGIG (reference sequence). This CDR3 comprises 17 residues. J was trimmed by 2 bases and V by 5 bases; bases with no gene match: 9. DNA for the CDR3: TGTGCCTGGGCTGGGCCGGGACTAGCGGGAGGGACCTACGAGCAGTACTTC. Its protein is CAWAGPGLAGGTYEQYF. The full variable domain, in which reference TRBV30 and TRBJ2-7 provide the parts outside the CDR3, is SQTIHQWPATLVQPVGSPLSLECTVEGTSNPNLYWYRQAAGRGLQLLFYSVGIGQISSEVPQNLSASRPQDRQFILSSKKLLLSDSGFYLCAWAGPGLAGGTYEQYFGPGTRLTVT.

This clone has just one count. The chain employs TRBV5-6 and TRBJ1-5, with 8 bases aligning to TRBD1. Germline trimming cut 2 bases from V and 7 bases from J; bases unmatched to any gene: 17. Per the germline V gene, CDR1 is SGHDT and CDR2 is YYEEEE. The CDR3 is 18 amino acids. This CDR3 reads CASSFPRTGRFIDQPQHF. The CDR3 nucleotides read TGTGCCAGCAGCTTTCCTAGGACAGGGCGGTTTATCGACCAGCCCCAGCATTTT. Looking up the rest from reference TRBV5-6 and TRBJ1-5 gives the full variable domain: DAGVTQSPTHLIKTRGQQVTLRCSPKSGHDTVSWYQQALGQGPQFIFQYYEEEERQRGNFPDRFSGHQFPNYSSELNVNALLLGDSALYLCASSFPRTGRFIDQPQHFGDGTRLSIL.

In this sample, this clone turned up once. J is TRBJ2-4 and V is TRBV27, with 7 bases identical to TRBD1. This CDR3 is 15 amino acids long. V was clipped by 4 bases and J by 5 bases; unmatched bases: 8. CDR1 is MNHEY and CDR2 is SMNVEV in the germline V gene (reference sequence). Written as DNA, the CDR3 is TGTGCCAGCAGTTCGTACCGGGACAGAGAAAACATTCAGTACTTC. Amino acid sequence: CASSSYRDRENIQYF.

Only one count was recorded for this clone. The chain is built from TRBV7-3 and TRBJ1-1; D perhaps matches TRBD1 (6 bases). Looked up from germline, CDR1 is SGHTA and CDR2 is FQGTGA. V was cut by 4 bases and J by 4 bases, with 13 bases left in between. The CDR3 runs to 14 residues. DNA for the CDR3: TGTGCCAGCAGCTCCACAGGGTTGGGCACTGAAGCTTTCTTT. It codes for CASSSTGLGTEAFF.

The rearrangement uses TRBV24-1 and TRBJ1-5, with TRBD1 as a possible D gene (6 bases). This CDR3 region has 13 residues. Germline V CDR1 and CDR2: KGHDR, SFDVKD. With 4 bases removed from V and 5 bases from J, the gap between germline ends came to 8 bases. CDR3 DNA: TGTGCCACCAGTGAGGACAGATATCAGCCCCAGCATTTT. As protein: CATSEDRYQPQHF.

This rearrangement joins TRBV29-1 to TRBJ2-7; 11 bases map to TRBD1. This CDR3 is built from 13 residues. V lost 6 bases, J lost 4 bases, and 5 bases stayed unmatched. CDR1 and CDR2 from the germline V gene are SQVTM and ANQGSEA. CDR3 loop: CSVPGTGGYEQYF. The CDR3 DNA reads as TGCAGCGTGCCCGGGACAGGGGGTTACGAGCAGTACTTC.